Each of the 18 T cell receptor beta chains below was sequenced from the same sample in a study of blood T cell repertoires in COVID-19. Libraries were prepared by immunoSEQ multiplex PCR; TCRdb keeps only in-frame clonotypes and omits some of them. The data show a few hundred thousand clones, around 86% seen once. The specimen sequenced was PBMCs or T cells enriched from blood (not recorded which). These receptors were collected from a woman aged 40 to 50 with acute COVID-19.

V is TRBV18 and J is TRBJ2-3; D not certain. This CDR3 region has 16 residues. Germline V gene lookup returns CDR1 KGHSH and CDR2 LQKENI. Trimming left V 1 base short and J 0 bases short, with 11 bases between. The CDR3: CASSPQSLTSTDTQYF. CDR3 DNA sequence: TGTGCCAGCTCACCACAGTCTCTCACAAGCACAGATACGCAGTATTTT.

This clone was picked up one time. This chain uses TRBV6-6 with TRBJ2-1, with TRBD2 as a possible D gene (6 bases). Germline V CDR1 and CDR2: MNHNY, SVGAGI (reference sequence). The CDR3 runs to 14 residues. V was pared by 5 bases and J by 5 bases, with 13 bases between. CDR3 residues: CASSKPGAHNEQFF. In DNA form, the CDR3 reads TGTGCCAGCAGTAAACCGGGAGCCCACAATGAGCAGTTCTTC.

This clone was found a few times. The chain joins TRBV28 to TRBJ2-1; 10 bases are shared with TRBD2. The CDR3 is made up of 14 amino acids. The V gene's germline CDR1 is MDHEN and CDR2 SYDVKM. V trimming: 8 bases; J trimming: 7 bases; junction bases outside the gene matches: 8. The CDR3 DNA is TGTGCCAGCGTAAATAGCGGGAGGCGGAATGAGCAGTTCTTC. Translating gives CASVNSGRRNEQFF.

In this sample, this clone turned up once. The gene calls are TRBV11-3 and TRBJ1-2; D perhaps matches TRBD1 (6 bases). The germline gives CDR1 SGHNT, CDR2 YENEEA. The CDR3 sequence is 13 residues long. V was shortened by 2 bases and J by 7 bases, with 11 bases between the two germline ends. The CDR3 nucleotides are TGTGCCAGCAGCTTACAACAGGGATTTGGCTACACCTTC. Its translation is CASSLQQGFGYTF. The variable domain in full, with the rest retrieved from reference TRBV11-3 and TRBJ1-2, is EAGVVQSPRYKIIEKKQPVAFWCNPISGHNTLYWYLQNLGQGPELLIRYENEEAVDDSQLPKDRFSAERLKGVDSTLKIQPAELGDSAVYLCASSLQQGFGYTFGSGTRLTVV.

V usage is TRBV3-1 (or the pseudogene TRBV3-2) and J usage is TRBJ1-2; 9 bases line up with TRBD1. The CDR3 has 16 amino acids. Germline V gene sequence: CDR1 LGHDT, CDR2 YNNKEL (reference sequence). The J segment lost 5 bases and the V segment lost 6 bases, leaving 13 bases of the junction unmatched. The CDR3 DNA reads as TGTGCCAGCAGGCTAACACAGGGGGCGGGGAGGTATGGCTACACCTTC. Its protein is CASRLTQGAGRYGYTF.

V gene TRBV7-3 combines with J gene TRBJ1-2; TRBD1 agrees at 9 bases. V gave up 2 bases and J gave up 6 bases; unmatched junction bases: 7. The CDR3 is made up of 15 amino acids. Germline V gene lookup returns CDR1 SGHTA and CDR2 FQGTGA. Written as DNA, the CDR3 is TGTGCCAGCAGCTTATCTGGGACAGGGTATGATGGCTACACCTTC. This translates into CASSLSGTGYDGYTF.

The chain links TRBV3-1 (or the pseudogene TRBV3-2) to TRBJ2-5; 10 positions agree with TRBD1. The CDR3 has 18 amino acids. Trimming at V came to 4 bases and at J to 0 bases, leaving 11 bases not matched to a gene. CDR1 and CDR2 from the germline V gene are LGHDT and YNNKEL (reference sequence). The CDR3: CASSPTRGTGVYQETQYF. Here the CDR3 DNA reads TGTGCCAGCAGCCCAACTCGGGGGACAGGGGTGTACCAAGAGACCCAGTACTTC.

The rearrangement links TRBV11-3 to TRBJ2-1; 10 nucleotides line up with TRBD2. Germline V gives CDR1 SGHNT, CDR2 YENEEA. V was pared by 3 bases and J by 4 bases, with 18 bases of the junction left unmatched. The CDR3 extends over 20 amino acids. The CDR3 spells CASSFRLGLATKMGYNEQFF. The CDR3 DNA reads as TGTGCCAGCAGCTTTAGGTTGGGACTAGCGACCAAGATGGGTTACAATGAGCAGTTCTTC.

This sequence joins TRBV11-2 and TRBJ2-7; 11 nucleotides line up with TRBD2. The CDR3 is 15 residues long. From germline, CDR1 is SGHAT and CDR2 FQNNGV. V was clipped by 6 bases and J by 2 bases; unmatched bases: 6. CDR3 sequence reads: CASSFGLAGTYEQYF. DNA for the CDR3: TGTGCCAGCAGTTTTGGACTAGCGGGTACCTACGAGCAGTACTTC.

The V and J genes are TRBV3-1 (or the pseudogene TRBV3-2) and TRBJ2-1; TRBD2 might be the D (5 bases). Trimming removed 1 base at V and 9 bases at J, with 13 bases between. Per germline, CDR1 LGHDT and CDR2 YNNKEL (reference sequence). This CDR3 has 14 amino acids. CDR3 sequence: CASSQGKRVAEQFF. As DNA, the CDR3 is TGTGCCAGCAGCCAAGGGAAGAGGGTCGCTGAGCAGTTCTTC.

The sample holds a few counts of this clone. The chain carries TRBV18 and TRBJ2-1, with D perhaps TRBD2 (7 bases). Germline loops: CDR1 KGHSH, CDR2 LQKENI. CDR3 length: 16 amino acids. The V end lost 5 bases, the J end lost 8 bases, and 22 bases lay between the germline ends. In nucleotides, the CDR3 is TGTGCCAGCTCATTCATCGGGGGGCCCCGGCGGGATGAGCAGTTCTTC. As protein: CASSFIGGPRRDEQFF. The full variable domain, rest sourced from reference TRBV18 and TRBJ2-1, is NAGVMQNPRHLVRRRGQEARLRCSPMKGHSHVYWYRQLPEEGLKFMVYLQKENIIDESGMPKERFSAEFPKEGPSILRIQQVVRGDSAAYFCASSFIGGPRRDEQFFGPGTRLTVL.

This chain uses TRBV6-5 with TRBJ2-7, with 9 bases fitting TRBD2. There are 13 residues in the CDR3. Germline-derived CDR1 and CDR2 are MNHEY and SVGAGI. The ends lost 8 bases at V and 6 bases at J; junction bases unmatched: 8. In DNA, the CDR3 is TGTGCCAGCGTAACAGCGGGAGGTGGCGAGCAGTACTTC. It encodes CASVTAGGGEQYF.

The CDR3 sequence: CASSFRRWVDRGHEQYF. CDR3 DNA sequence: TGTGCCAGCAGTTTCCGTCGCTGGGTCGACAGGGGCCACGAGCAGTACTTC. This rearrangement joins TRBV27 to TRBJ2-7; 8 nucleotides line up with TRBD1. The CDR3 totals 17 residues. Germline CDR1 MNHEY, CDR2 SMNVEV (reference sequence). V gave up 3 bases and J gave up 5 bases; unmatched junction bases: 15.

V is TRBV25-1 and J is TRBJ2-3; tentative D call: TRBD2 (5 bases). The CDR3 consists of 18 residues. With 3 bases removed from V and 5 bases from J, the gap between germline ends came to 24 bases. Germline V CDR1 and CDR2: MGHDK, SYGVNS. DNA for the CDR3: TGTGCCAGCAGTGACTCTAATCCCGGGATCTATCCCCGAGATACGCAGTATTTT. This translates into CASSDSNPGIYPRDTQYF.

V is TRBV15 and J is TRBJ2-5; D is uncertain. Looked up from germline, CDR1 is LNHNV and CDR2 is YYDKDF (reference sequence). The CDR3 loop spans 13 amino acids. Trimming took off 5 bases at V and 5 bases at J, with 12 bases between the two ends. This CDR3 is CATSPSRTETQYF. CDR3 DNA sequence: TGTGCCACCAGCCCCTCGAGAACGGAGACCCAGTACTTC. The whole variable domain, remainder taken from reference TRBV15 and TRBJ2-5, is DAMVIQNPRYQVTQFGKPVTLSCSQTLNHNVMYWYQQKSSQAPKLLFHYYDKDFNNEADTPDNFQSRRPNTSFCFLDIRSPGLGDTAMYLCATSPSRTETQYFGPGTRLLVL.

CDR3 nucleotides: TGTGCCAGCAGACCCCTAGCGGGAGGGACCCCCTACGAGCAGTACTTC. Translating gives CASRPLAGGTPYEQYF. This chain connects TRBV7-2 to TRBJ2-7; TRBD2 aligns across 12 bases. Trimming at V came to 6 bases and at J to 2 bases, leaving 8 bases not matched to a gene. This CDR3 region has 16 residues. Germline loops: CDR1 SGHTA, CDR2 FQGNSA.

The gene calls are TRBV19 and TRBJ2-3; a possible D gene is TRBD1 (5 bases). CDR3 length equals 15 residues. Germline V gene lookup returns CDR1 LNHDA and CDR2 SQIVND (reference sequence). The V end lost 2 bases, the J end lost 5 bases, and 14 bases lay between the germline ends. The CDR3 coding sequence is TGTGCCAGTAGTATATGGGGCCAGCCCGGAGATACGCAGTATTTT. Its protein is CASSIWGQPGDTQYF.

This CDR3 is CSVEVGSGSSLEQFF. As DNA, the CDR3 is TGCAGCGTTGAAGTTGGTAGCGGGAGCAGTCTTGAGCAGTTCTTC. The chain employs TRBV29-1 and TRBJ2-1; 9 bases are shared with TRBD2. Germline-derived CDR1 and CDR2 are SQVTM and ANQGSEA. The CDR3 sequence is 15 residues long. V lost 1 base and J lost 9; bases outside the gene matches: 10.